Sequencing of this T cell receptor beta chain was carried out in a study of CD8 T cells in Susac syndrome. General study results and limits: The study admitted that it had a relatively small number of individuals in its TCR sequencing and HLA analysis.

In the multiple sclerosis control group, patients were treatment-naive and had stable or active relapsing-remitting disease. Negative isolation yielded CD4+ and CD8+ T cells, and FACS enriched TEMRA cells. With respect to this clonotype: Antigen: not known.

The CDR3 extends over 14 amino acids. The germline V gene encodes CDR1 LNHDA and CDR2 SQIVND (reference sequence). Trimming pared 7 bases from V and 11 bases from J, leaving 23 bases between. A quantity of roughly 0.5 to 1 ug RNA underwent reverse transcription using random hexamers. Amplification of the TCR beta CDR3 was carried out by immunoSEQ multiplex PCR, which spanned a total of 54 Vbeta and 13 Jbeta segments. One entry per CDR3 protein, called by TCRdb with MiXCR from the immunoSEQ multiplex PCR reads. The sample contains approximately 300,000 distinct CDR3 sequences, roughly 85% of which appear only once.

The receptor was isolated from a human donor with multiple sclerosis. V gene TRBV19 combines with J gene TRBJ1-2, with D unclear. Sequencing was performed on CD8+ T cells from PBMCs. This CDR3 reads CASTLGAAVVSYTF. CDR3 bases: TGTGCCAGTACCTTGGGCGCCGCCGTAGTTTCATACACCTTC.